The clone carrying this TCR beta chain showed up many times. The antigen remains unidentified. These data originate in a study of read filtering for tumor transcriptome and immune sequencing. Overall study results and limits: Single-read clonotypes: about 81.9% of IR-seq clonotypes (around 3.4% of reads), 74.6% of RNA-seq clonotypes (around 45% of reads).

Trimming at V came to 3 bases and at J to 1 base, leaving 6 bases not matched to a gene. This CDR3 comprises 15 residues. Germline values: CDR1 DFQATT, CDR2 SNEGSKA (reference sequence). The library was built from around 380 ng RNA with molecular barcoded adaptors for alpha/delta and beta/gamma chains. TCRdb called the reads again in MiXCR, with one record for every CDR3 protein. Altogether 62,000 or so distinct CDR3 sequences are present, approximately 15% being singletons, with the ten largest covering 40% to 55%. The sequence was obtained from a donor aged 40 or over with multiple myeloma. V gene TRBV20-1 combines with J gene TRBJ2-4; 7 bases agree with TRBD2. The sequencing sample was made of a population of CD138-negative cells sorted from bone marrow. The CDR3, as DNA: TGCAGTGCTAGGTTGGGGGAGGGGGCCAAAAACATTCAGTACTTC. This sequence encodes CSARLGEGAKNIQYF.